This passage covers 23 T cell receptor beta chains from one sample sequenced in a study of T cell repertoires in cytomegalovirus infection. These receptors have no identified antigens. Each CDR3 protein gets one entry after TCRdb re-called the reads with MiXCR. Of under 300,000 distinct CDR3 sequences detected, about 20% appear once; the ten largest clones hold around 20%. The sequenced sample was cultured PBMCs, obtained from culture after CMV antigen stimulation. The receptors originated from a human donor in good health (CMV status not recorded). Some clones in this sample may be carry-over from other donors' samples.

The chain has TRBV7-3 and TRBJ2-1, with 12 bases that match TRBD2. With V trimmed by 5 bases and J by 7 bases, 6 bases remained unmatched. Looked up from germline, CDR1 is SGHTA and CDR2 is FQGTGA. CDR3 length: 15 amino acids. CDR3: CASSNTGTSGNEQFF. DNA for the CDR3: TGTGCCAGCAGCAACACCGGGACTAGCGGGAATGAGCAGTTCTTC. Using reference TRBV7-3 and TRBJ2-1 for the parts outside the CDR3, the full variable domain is GAGVSQTPSNKVTEKGKYVELRCDPISGHTALYWYRQSLGQGPEFLIYFQGTGAADDSGLPNDRFFAVRPEGSVSTLKIQRTERGDSAVYLCASSNTGTSGNEQFFGPGTRLTVL.

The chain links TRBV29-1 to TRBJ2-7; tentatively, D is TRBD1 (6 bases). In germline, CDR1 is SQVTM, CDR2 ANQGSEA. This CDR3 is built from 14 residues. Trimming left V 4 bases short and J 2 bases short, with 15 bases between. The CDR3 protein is CSVVGPGVTYEQYF. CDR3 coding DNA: TGCAGCGTTGTGGGACCAGGGGTGACCTACGAGCAGTACTTC.

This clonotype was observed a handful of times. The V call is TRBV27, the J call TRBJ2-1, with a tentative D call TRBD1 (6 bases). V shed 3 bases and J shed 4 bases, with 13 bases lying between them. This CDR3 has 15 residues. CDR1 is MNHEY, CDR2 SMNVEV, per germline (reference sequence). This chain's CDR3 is CASSFYDRLYNEQFF. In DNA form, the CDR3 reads TGTGCCAGCAGTTTCTACGACAGGTTATACAATGAGCAGTTCTTC.

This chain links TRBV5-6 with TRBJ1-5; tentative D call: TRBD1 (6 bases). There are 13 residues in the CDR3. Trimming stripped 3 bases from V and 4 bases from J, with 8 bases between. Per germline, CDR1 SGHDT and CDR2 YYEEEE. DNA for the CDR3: TGTGCCAGCAGCTGGGGGCCTAATCAGCCCCAGCATTTT. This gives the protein CASSWGPNQPQHF.

CDR3 residues: CATSELAGENEQFF. DNA for the CDR3: TGTGCCACCAGTGAACTAGCGGGAGAAAATGAGCAGTTCTTC. V gene TRBV24-1 combines with J gene TRBJ2-1, with 11 bases that match TRBD2. The ends lost 4 bases at V and 7 bases at J; junction bases unmatched: 2. Germline values: CDR1 KGHDR, CDR2 SFDVKD. The CDR3 runs 14 residues.

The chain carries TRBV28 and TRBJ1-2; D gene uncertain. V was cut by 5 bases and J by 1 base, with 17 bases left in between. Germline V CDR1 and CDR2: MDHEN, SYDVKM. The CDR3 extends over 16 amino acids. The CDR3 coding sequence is TGTGCCAGCAGTCCAGCCCTATCGATACATAACTATGGCTACACCTTC. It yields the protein CASSPALSIHNYGYTF.

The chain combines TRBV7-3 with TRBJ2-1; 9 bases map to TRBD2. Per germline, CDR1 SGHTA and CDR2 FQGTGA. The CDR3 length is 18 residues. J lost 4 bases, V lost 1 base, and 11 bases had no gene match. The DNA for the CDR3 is TGTGCCAGCAGCTTAAGGCCTCTAGCGGGGAGAAGATACAATGAGCAGTTCTTC. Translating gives CASSLRPLAGRRYNEQFF.

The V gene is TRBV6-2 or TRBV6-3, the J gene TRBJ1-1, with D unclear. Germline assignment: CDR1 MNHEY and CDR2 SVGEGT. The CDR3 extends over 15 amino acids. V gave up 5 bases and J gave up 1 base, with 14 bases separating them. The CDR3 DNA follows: TGTGCCAGCAGTACCATACACGGACGGAACACTGAAGCTTTCTTT. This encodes CASSTIHGRNTEAFF.

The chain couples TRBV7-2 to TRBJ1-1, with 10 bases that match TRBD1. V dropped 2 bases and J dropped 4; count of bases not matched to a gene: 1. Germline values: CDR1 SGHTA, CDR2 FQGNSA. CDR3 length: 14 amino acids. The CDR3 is CASSLRQGATEAFF. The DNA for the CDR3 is TGTGCCAGCAGCTTACGACAGGGGGCCACTGAAGCTTTCTTT.

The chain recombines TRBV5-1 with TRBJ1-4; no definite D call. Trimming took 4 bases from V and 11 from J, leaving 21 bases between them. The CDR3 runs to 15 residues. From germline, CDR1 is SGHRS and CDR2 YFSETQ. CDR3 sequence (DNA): TGCGCCAGCAGCCGCGACTCGAGGCCGGAGGCGAAACTGTTTTTT. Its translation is CASSRDSRPEAKLFF.

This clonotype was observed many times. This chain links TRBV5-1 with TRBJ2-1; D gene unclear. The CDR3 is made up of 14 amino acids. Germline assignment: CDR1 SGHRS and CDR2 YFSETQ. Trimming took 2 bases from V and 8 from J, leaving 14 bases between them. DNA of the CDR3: TGCGCCAGCAGCTTCACCGTAGCAGCCCATGAGCAGTTCTTC. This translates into CASSFTVAAHEQFF. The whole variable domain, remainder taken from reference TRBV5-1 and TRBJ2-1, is KAGVTQTPRYLIKTRGQQVTLSCSPISGHRSVSWYQQTPGQGLQFLFEYFSETQRNKGNFPGRFSGRQFSNSRSEMNVSTLELGDSALYLCASSFTVAAHEQFFGPGTRLTVL.

In DNA form, the CDR3 reads TGTGCCAGCAGACCCCCCGGCGGGTTCACTGAAGCTTTCTTT. Encoded protein: CASRPPGGFTEAFF. This chain joins TRBV6-2 or TRBV6-3 and TRBJ1-1; D ambiguous. V lost 6 bases and J lost 4, with 15 bases in between. Germline V CDR1 and CDR2: MNHEY, SVGEGT. The CDR3 spans 14 residues.

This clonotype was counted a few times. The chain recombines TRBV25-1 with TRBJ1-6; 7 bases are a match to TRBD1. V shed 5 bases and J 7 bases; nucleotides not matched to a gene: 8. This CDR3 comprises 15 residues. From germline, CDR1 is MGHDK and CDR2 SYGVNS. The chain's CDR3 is CASSRAGQTNSPLHF. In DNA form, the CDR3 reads TGTGCCAGCAGTCGGGCGGGACAGACGAATTCACCCCTCCACTTT.

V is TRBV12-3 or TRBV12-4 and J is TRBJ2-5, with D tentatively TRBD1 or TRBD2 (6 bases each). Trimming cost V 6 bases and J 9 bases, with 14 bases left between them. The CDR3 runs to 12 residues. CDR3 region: CASSTGPGAQYF. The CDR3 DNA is TGTGCCAGCAGCACAGGGCCGGGGGCCCAGTACTTC.

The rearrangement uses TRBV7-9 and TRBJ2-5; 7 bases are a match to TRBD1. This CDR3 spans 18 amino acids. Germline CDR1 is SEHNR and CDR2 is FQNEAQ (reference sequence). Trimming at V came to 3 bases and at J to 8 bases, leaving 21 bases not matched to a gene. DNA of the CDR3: TGTGCCAGCAGCTTGATAAGGGACAGCCTTGAATACTCCCGAACCCAGTACTTC. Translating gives CASSLIRDSLEYSRTQYF.

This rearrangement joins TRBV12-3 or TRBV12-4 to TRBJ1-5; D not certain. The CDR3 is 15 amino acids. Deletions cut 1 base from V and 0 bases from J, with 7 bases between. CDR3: CASSLDTYSNQPQHF. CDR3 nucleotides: TGTGCCAGCAGTTTAGACACCTATAGCAATCAGCCCCAGCATTTT.

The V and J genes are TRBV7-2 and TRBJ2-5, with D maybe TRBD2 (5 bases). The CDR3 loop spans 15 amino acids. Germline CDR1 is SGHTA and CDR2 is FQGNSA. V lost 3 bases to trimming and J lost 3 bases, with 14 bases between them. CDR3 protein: CASSFRAVGEETQYF. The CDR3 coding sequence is TGTGCCAGCAGCTTCCGGGCTGTGGGAGAAGAGACCCAGTACTTC.

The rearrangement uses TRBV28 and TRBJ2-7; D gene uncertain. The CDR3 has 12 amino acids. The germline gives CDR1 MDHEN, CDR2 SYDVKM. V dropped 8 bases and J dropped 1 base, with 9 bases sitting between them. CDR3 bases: TGTGCCAGCCTCAGTAGATCCTACGAGCAGTACTTC. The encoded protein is CASLSRSYEQYF.

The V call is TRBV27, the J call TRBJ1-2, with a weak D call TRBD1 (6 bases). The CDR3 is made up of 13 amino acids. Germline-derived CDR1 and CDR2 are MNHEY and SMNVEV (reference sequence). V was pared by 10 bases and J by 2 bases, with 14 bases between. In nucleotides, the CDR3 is TGTGCCACCAGGACAGAGGCCAACTATGGCTACACCTTC. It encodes CATRTEANYGYTF.

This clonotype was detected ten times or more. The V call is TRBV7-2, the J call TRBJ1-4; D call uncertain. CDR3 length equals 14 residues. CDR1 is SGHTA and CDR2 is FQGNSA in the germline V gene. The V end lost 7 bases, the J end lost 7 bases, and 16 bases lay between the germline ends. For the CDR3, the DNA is TGTGCCAGCACCGCCTCGTGGGTCGGTGAAAAACTGTTTTTT. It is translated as CASTASWVGEKLFF.

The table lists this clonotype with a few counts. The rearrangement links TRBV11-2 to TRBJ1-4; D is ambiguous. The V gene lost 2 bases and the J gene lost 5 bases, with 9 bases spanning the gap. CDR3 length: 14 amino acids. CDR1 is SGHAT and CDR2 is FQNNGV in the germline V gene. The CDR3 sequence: CASSLSGRNEKLFF. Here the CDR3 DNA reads TGTGCCAGCAGCTTAAGCGGCCGAAATGAAAAACTGTTTTTT.

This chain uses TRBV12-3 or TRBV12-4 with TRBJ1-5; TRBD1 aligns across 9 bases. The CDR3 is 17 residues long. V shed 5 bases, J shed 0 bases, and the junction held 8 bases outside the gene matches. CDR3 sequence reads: CASSKTRDRASNQPQHF. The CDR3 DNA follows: TGTGCCAGCAGTAAGACAAGGGACAGGGCTAGCAATCAGCCCCAGCATTTT.

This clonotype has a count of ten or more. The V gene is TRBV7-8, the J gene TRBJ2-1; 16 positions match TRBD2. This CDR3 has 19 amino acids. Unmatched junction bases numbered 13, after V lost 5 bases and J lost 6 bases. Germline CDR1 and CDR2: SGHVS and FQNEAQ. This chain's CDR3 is CASSPLGLAGGSGGNEQFF. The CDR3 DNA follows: TGTGCCAGCAGCCCGCTGGGACTAGCGGGAGGGTCCGGAGGCAATGAGCAGTTCTTC.